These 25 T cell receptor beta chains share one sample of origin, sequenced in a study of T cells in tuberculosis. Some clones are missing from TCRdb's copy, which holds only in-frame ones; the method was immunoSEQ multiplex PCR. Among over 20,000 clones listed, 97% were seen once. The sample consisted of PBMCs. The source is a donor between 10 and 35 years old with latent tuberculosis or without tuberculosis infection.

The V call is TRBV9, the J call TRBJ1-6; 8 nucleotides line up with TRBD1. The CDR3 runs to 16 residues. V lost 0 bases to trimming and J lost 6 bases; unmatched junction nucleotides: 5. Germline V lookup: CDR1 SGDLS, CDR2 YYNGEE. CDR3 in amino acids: CASSVGQGAGNSPLHF. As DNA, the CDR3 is TGTGCCAGCAGCGTAGGGCAGGGGGCCGGTAATTCACCCCTCCACTTT.

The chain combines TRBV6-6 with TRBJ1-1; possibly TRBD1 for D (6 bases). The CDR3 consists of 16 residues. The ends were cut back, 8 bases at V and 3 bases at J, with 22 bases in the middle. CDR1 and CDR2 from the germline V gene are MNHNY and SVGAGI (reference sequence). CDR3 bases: TGTGCCAGCCAGTCCCCGGAATGGGGGCTGGACACTGAAGCTTTCTTT. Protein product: CASQSPEWGLDTEAFF.

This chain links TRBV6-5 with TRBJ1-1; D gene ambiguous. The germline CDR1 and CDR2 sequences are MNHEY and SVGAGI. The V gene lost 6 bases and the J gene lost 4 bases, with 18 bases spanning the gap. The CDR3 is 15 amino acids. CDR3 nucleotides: TGTGCCAGCAGGGCCCTTTCGTCGGGGATCACTGAAGCTTTCTTT. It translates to CASRALSSGITEAFF.

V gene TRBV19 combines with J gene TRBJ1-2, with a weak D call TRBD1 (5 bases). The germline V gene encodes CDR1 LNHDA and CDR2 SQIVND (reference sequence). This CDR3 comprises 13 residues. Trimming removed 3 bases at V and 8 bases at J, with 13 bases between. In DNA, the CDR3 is TGTGCCAGTAGTATCGACCAGGGCAGGGGCTACACCTTC. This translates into CASSIDQGRGYTF.

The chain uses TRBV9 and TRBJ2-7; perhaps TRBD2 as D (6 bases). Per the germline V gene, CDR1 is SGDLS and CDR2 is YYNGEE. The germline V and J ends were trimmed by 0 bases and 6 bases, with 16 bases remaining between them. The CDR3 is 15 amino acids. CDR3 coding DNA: TGTGCCAGCAGCGTAGGGGGGGACGGAACACTCGAGCAGTACTTC. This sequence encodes CASSVGGDGTLEQYF.

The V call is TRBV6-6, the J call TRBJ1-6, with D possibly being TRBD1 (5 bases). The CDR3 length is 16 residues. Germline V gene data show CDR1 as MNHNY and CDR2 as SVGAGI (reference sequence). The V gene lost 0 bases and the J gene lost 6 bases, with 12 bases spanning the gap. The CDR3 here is CASSYSNTGTNSPLHF. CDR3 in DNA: TGTGCCAGCAGTTACTCGAACACAGGAACTAATTCACCCCTCCACTTT.

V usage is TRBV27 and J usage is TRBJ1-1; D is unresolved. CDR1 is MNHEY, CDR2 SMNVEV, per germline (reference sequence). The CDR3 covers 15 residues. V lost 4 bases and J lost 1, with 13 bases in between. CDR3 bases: TGTGCCAGCAGTTATGCGACACTTGCGAACACTGAAGCTTTCTTT. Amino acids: CASSYATLANTEAFF.

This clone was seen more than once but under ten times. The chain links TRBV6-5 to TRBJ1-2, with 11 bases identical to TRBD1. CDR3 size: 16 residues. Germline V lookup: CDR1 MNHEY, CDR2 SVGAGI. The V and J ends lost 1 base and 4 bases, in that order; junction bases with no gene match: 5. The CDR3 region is CASSYLRTGGAYGYTF. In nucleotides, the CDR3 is TGTGCCAGCAGTTACTTACGGACAGGGGGCGCCTATGGCTACACCTTC.

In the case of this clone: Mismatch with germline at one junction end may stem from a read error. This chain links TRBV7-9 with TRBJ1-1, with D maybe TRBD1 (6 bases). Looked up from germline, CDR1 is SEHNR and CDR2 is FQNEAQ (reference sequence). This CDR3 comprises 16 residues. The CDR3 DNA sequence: TGTGCCAGCAGCCCGCAATTGGACAGCATGAATACTGAAGCTTTCTTT. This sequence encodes CASSPQLDSMNTEAFF.

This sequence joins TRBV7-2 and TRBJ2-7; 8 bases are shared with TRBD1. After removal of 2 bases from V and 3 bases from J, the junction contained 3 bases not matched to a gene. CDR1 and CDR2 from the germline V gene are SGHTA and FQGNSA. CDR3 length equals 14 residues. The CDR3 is CASSLIGQGYEQYF. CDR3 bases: TGTGCCAGCAGCTTAATTGGACAGGGCTACGAGCAGTACTTC. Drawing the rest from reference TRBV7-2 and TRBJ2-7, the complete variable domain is GAGVSQSPSNKVTEKGKDVELRCDPISGHTALYWYRQSLGQGLEFLIYFQGNSAPDKSGLPSDRFSAERTGGSVSTLTIQRTQQEDSAVYLCASSLIGQGYEQYFGPGTRLTVT.

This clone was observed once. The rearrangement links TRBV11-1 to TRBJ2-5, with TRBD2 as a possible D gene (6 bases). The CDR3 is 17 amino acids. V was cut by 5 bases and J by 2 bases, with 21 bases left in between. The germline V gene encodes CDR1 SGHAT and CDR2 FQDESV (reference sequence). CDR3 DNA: TGTGCCAGCAGCCATGGATGGACGGACTACGAGCAAGAGACCCAGTACTTC. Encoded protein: CASSHGWTDYEQETQYF. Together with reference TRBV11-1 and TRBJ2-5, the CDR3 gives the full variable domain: EAEVAQSPRYKITEKSQAVAFWCDPISGHATLYWYRQILGQGPELLVQFQDESVVDDSQLPKDRFSAERLKGVDSTLKIQPAELGDSAMYLCASSHGWTDYEQETQYFGPGTRLLVL.

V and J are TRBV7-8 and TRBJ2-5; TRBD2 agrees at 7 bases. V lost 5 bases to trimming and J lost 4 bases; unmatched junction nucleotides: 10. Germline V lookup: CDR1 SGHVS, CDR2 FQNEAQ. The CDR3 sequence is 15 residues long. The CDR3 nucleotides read TGTGCCAGCAGCCGGGGGGTCCAGGGTCCAGAGACCCAGTACTTC. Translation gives CASSRGVQGPETQYF. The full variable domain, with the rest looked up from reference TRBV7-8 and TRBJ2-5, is GAGVSQSPRYKVAKRGQDVALRCDPISGHVSLFWYQQALGQGPEFLTYFQNEAQLDKSGLPSDRFFAERPEGSVSTLKIQRTQQEDSAVYLCASSRGVQGPETQYFGPGTRLLVL.

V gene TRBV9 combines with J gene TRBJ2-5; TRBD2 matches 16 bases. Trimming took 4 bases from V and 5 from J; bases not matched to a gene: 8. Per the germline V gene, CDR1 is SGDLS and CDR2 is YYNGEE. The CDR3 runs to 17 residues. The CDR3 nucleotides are TGTGCCAGCAGCCCCCGGGGACTAGCGGGGGGGCAGGAGACCCAGTACTTC. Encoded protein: CASSPRGLAGGQETQYF.

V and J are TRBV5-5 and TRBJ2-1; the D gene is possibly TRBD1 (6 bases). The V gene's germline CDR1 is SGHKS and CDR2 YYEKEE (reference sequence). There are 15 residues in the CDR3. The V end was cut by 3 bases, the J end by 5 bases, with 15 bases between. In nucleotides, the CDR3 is TGTGCCAGCAGCTCCCGGGACACCCCGGACAATGAGCAGTTCTTC. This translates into CASSSRDTPDNEQFF. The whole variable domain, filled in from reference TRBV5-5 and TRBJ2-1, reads DAGVTQSPTHLIKTRGQQVTLRCSPISGHKSVSWYQQVLGQGPQFIFQYYEKEERGRGNFPDRFSARQFPNYSSELNVNALLLGDSALYLCASSSRDTPDNEQFFGPGTRLTVL.

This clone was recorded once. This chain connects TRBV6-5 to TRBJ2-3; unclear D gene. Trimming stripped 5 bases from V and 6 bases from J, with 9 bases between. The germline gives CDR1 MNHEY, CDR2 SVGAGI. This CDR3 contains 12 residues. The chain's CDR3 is CASSPSPDTQYF. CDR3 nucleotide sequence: TGTGCCAGCAGTCCCTCCCCGGATACGCAGTATTTT.

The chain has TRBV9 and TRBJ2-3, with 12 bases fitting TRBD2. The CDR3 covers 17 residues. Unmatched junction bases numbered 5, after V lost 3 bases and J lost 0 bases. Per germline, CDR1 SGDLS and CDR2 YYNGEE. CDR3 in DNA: TGTGCCAGCAGCGGACATGGGACTAGCGGGAGCACAGATACGCAGTATTTT. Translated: CASSGHGTSGSTDTQYF. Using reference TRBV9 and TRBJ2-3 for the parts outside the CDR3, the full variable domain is DSGVTQTPKHLITATGQRVTLRCSPRSGDLSVYWYQQSLDQGLQFLIQYYNGEERAKGNILERFSAQQFPDLHSELNLSSLELGDSALYFCASSGHGTSGSTDTQYFGPGTRLTVL.

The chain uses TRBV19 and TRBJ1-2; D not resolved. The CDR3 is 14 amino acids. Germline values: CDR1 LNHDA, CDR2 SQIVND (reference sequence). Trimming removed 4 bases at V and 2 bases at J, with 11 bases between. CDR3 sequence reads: CASSKPNGNYGYTF. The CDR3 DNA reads TGTGCCAGTAGTAAGCCCAACGGGAACTATGGCTACACCTTC.

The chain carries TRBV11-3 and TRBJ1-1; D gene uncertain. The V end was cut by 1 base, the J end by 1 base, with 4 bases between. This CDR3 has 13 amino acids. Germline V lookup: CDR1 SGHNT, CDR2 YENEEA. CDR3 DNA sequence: TGTGCCAGCAGCTTAGGAGAGAACACTGAAGCTTTCTTT. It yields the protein CASSLGENTEAFF.

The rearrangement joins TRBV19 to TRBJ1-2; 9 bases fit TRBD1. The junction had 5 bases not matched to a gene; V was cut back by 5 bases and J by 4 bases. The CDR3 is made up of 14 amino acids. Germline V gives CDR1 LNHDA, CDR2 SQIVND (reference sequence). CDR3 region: CASSATGGIYGYTF. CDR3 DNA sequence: TGTGCCAGTAGTGCCACAGGGGGCATCTATGGCTACACCTTC.

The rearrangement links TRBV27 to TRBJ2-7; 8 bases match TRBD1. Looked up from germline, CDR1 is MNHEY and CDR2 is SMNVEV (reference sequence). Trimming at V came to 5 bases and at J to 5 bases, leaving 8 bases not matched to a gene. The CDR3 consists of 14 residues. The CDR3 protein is CASSPGQGSDEQYF. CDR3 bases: TGTGCCAGCAGTCCCGGACAGGGATCTGACGAGCAGTACTTC.

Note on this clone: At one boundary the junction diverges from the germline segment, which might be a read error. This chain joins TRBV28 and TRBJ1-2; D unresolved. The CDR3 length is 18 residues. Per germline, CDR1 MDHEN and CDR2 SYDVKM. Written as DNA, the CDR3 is TGTGCAAGCAGCCAACTATTCCCCCTCAAGGCGGGGAACTATGGCTACACCTTC. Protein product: CASSQLFPLKAGNYGYTF.

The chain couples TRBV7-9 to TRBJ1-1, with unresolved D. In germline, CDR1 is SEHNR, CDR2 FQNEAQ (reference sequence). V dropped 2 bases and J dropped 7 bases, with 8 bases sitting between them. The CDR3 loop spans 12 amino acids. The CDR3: CASSLMGSEAFF. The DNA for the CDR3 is TGTGCCAGCAGCTTAATGGGCAGTGAAGCTTTCTTT.

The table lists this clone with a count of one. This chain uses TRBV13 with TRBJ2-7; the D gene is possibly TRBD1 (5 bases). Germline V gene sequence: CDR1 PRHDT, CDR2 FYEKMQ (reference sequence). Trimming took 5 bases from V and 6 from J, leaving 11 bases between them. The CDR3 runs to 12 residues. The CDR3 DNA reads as TGTGCCAGCAGCAACCAGGGTGGCGAGCAGTACTTC. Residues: CASSNQGGEQYF.

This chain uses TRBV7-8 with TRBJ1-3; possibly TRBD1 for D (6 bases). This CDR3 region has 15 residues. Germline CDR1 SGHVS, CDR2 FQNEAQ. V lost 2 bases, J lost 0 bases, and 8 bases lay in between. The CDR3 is CASSLRDTSGNTIYF. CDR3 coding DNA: TGTGCCAGCAGCTTACGGGACACCTCTGGAAACACCATATATTTT.

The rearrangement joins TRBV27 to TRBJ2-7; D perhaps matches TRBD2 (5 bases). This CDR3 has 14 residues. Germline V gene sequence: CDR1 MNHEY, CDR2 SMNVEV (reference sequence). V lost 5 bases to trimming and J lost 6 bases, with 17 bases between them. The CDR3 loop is CASSTGIQFGEQYF. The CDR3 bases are TGTGCCAGCAGTACCGGGATACAGTTTGGCGAGCAGTACTTC.